This paragraph reports one T cell receptor beta chain. Its matching antigen is unknown. 13 Jbeta primers and 60 Vbeta primers were used for the PCR. Libraries were prepared by immunoSEQ multiplex PCR; TCRdb keeps only in-frame clonotypes and omits some of them. The data show under 200,000 clones, roughly 90% seen once. These data come from a study of cytomegalovirus exposure and HLA in healthy donors. Study information: One earlier analysis, a look at approximately 180 million T cells, found around 110 million unique TCR beta sequences. General study points: Most TCR sequences showed up rarely, but some public TCRs showed up in many donors. Per a prior analysis, the majority of TCR beta V segments were productive roughly 87% or roughly 30% of the time. HLA alleles were associated with roughly 15,000 TCR beta sequences in a later analysis at 0.05 false discovery rate.

This CDR3 contains 17 residues. CDR1 is SEHNR and CDR2 is FQNEAQ in the germline V gene (reference sequence). With 5 bases clipped from V and 2 bases from J, the junction kept 10 bases outside the gene matches. The V gene is TRBV7-9, the J gene TRBJ2-2; 8 bases line up with TRBD2. The sample was PBMCs. This TCR came from a woman aged 25 to 39 in good health and CMV-seronegative. Here the CDR3 DNA reads TGTGCCAGCAGCCCACCCGGTTTAGCGGGAAACACCGGGGAGCTGTTTTTT. It specifies CASSPPGLAGNTGELFF.